The 27 T cell receptor beta chains below come from one sample, sequenced in a study of control samples from healthy donors and cancer patients. TCRdb's table, derived via immunoSEQ multiplex PCR, lists solely in-frame clones and lacks some. Of 130,000 or so clones listed, under 95% are singletons. The material sequenced was blood. The origin of the receptors is a man between 18 and 35 years old in good health.

The chain couples TRBV7-2 to TRBJ1-1; TRBD1 agrees at 12 bases. Germline-derived CDR1 and CDR2 are SGHTA and FQGNSA. CDR3 length equals 14 residues. V gave up 5 bases and J gave up 6 bases; unmatched junction bases: 4. CDR3 residues: CASSPGQGAPEAFF. The CDR3 coding sequence is TGTGCCAGCAGCCCGGGACAGGGGGCGCCTGAAGCTTTCTTT.

CDR3 residues: CASSLDGLYGNTEAFF. CDR3 in DNA: TGTGCCAGCAGCTTAGACGGACTATATGGGAACACTGAAGCTTTCTTT. The chain carries TRBV11-2 and TRBJ1-1; D call uncertain. Germline CDR1 and CDR2: SGHAT and FQNNGV. V was cut by 0 bases and J by 1 base, with 12 bases left in between. This CDR3 region has 16 residues.

The J gene is TRBJ2-5, the V gene TRBV24-1, with TRBD2 as a possible D gene (6 bases). Germline lookup yields CDR1 KGHDR and CDR2 SFDVKD. Trimming removed 3 bases from V and 2 bases from J, with 12 bases in between. The CDR3 length is 15 residues. The CDR3 region is CATSDPGSQQETQYF. CDR3 coding DNA: TGTGCCACCAGTGATCCCGGGAGTCAACAAGAGACCCAGTACTTC.

The chain joins TRBV7-9 to TRBJ2-5; tentative D call: TRBD1 (6 bases). From germline, CDR1 is SEHNR and CDR2 FQNEAQ (reference sequence). The CDR3 loop spans 17 amino acids. V was shortened by 0 bases and J by 5 bases, with 19 bases between the two germline ends. The CDR3 is CASSLATGSPYWETQYF. The DNA of the CDR3 is TGTGCCAGCAGCTTAGCAACAGGGAGCCCCTACTGGGAGACCCAGTACTTC.

As to this clone: Other DNA sequences in this sample translate to the same CDR3. The chain links TRBV19 to TRBJ2-2; TRBD1 or TRBD2 may be the D gene (5 bases each). The CDR3 spans 14 residues. The germline V gene has CDR1 LNHDA and CDR2 SQIVND (reference sequence). V was shortened by 5 bases and J by 2 bases, with 9 bases between the two germline ends. The CDR3 coding sequence is TGTGCCAGTAGTTGGGGACCCAACACCGGGGAGCTGTTTTTT. The encoded protein is CASSWGPNTGELFF.

The chain uses TRBV28 and TRBJ1-6; 7 positions agree with TRBD1. The CDR3 has 14 residues. Germline CDR1 reads MDHEN; CDR2 reads SYDVKM. V shed 9 bases and J 8 bases; nucleotides not matched to a gene: 10. CDR3 in DNA: TGTGCCAGTGACGGCAAGACAGGGTATTCACCCCTCCACTTT. Protein sequence: CASDGKTGYSPLHF.

In DNA form, the CDR3 reads TGTGCCAGCAGTAGGGACGGACTCAGCACAGATACGCAGTATTTT. This gives the protein CASSRDGLSTDTQYF. The chain carries TRBV6-5 and TRBJ2-3; D possibly uses TRBD1 or TRBD2 (5 bases each). Germline V CDR1 and CDR2: MNHEY, SVGAGI. V dropped 5 bases and J dropped 0 bases, with 12 bases sitting between them. The CDR3 spans 15 residues.

V is TRBV5-1 and J is TRBJ1-1; TRBD1 might be the D (5 bases). Trimming pared 2 bases from V and 6 bases from J, leaving 14 bases between. The length of the CDR3 is 14 residues. Germline loops: CDR1 SGHRS, CDR2 YFSETQ. This CDR3 is CASSFWGESAEAFF. The CDR3, as DNA: TGCGCCAGCAGCTTCTGGGGGGAAAGCGCTGAAGCTTTCTTT. The full variable domain, with the rest looked up from reference TRBV5-1 and TRBJ1-1, is KAGVTQTPRYLIKTRGQQVTLSCSPISGHRSVSWYQQTPGQGLQFLFEYFSETQRNKGNFPGRFSGRQFSNSRSEMNVSTLELGDSALYLCASSFWGESAEAFFGQGTRLTVV.

V and J are TRBV5-1 and TRBJ1-1; 8 nucleotides align to TRBD1. The CDR3 contains 17 residues. The V gene end was trimmed by 4 bases and the J gene end by 3 bases; junction bases not matched to a gene: 14. CDR1 and CDR2 from the germline V gene are SGHRS and YFSETQ. The CDR3 DNA is TGCGCCAGCAGCCCCAGACCCTCACCGGACAGGGACACTGAAGCTTTCTTT. Translating gives CASSPRPSPDRDTEAFF. Drawing the rest from reference TRBV5-1 and TRBJ1-1, the complete variable domain is KAGVTQTPRYLIKTRGQQVTLSCSPISGHRSVSWYQQTPGQGLQFLFEYFSETQRNKGNFPGRFSGRQFSNSRSEMNVSTLELGDSALYLCASSPRPSPDRDTEAFFGQGTRLTVV.

The chain joins TRBV3-1 (or the pseudogene TRBV3-2) to TRBJ1-4; possible D gene TRBD1, 6 bases. V gave up 2 bases and J gave up 7 bases, with 14 bases separating them. From germline, CDR1 is LGHDT and CDR2 YNNKEL (reference sequence). The CDR3 is made up of 15 amino acids. In DNA form, the CDR3 reads TGTGCCAGCAGCCAACCCGGGGGGCTCGTTGAAAAACTGTTTTTT. Protein sequence: CASSQPGGLVEKLFF.

The chain carries TRBV11-2 and TRBJ1-1, with no clear D. This CDR3 has 14 amino acids. The V gene lost 1 base and the J gene lost 2 bases, with 8 bases spanning the gap. CDR1 is SGHAT, CDR2 FQNNGV, per germline. The CDR3 bases are TGTGCCAGCAGCTTAGTGGCAGGTAACACTGAAGCTTTCTTT. Encoded protein: CASSLVAGNTEAFF.

This rearrangement joins TRBV15 to TRBJ1-2, with TRBD1 matching 7 bases. Trimming at V came to 4 bases and at J to 5 bases, leaving 4 bases not matched to a gene. The germline V gene has CDR1 LNHNV and CDR2 YYDKDF (reference sequence). This CDR3 spans 13 amino acids. CDR3 protein: CATSKETGYGYTF. The CDR3 DNA follows: TGTGCCACCAGCAAAGAGACAGGGTATGGCTACACCTTC.

The chain couples TRBV5-6 to TRBJ1-3, with 7 bases aligning to TRBD1. Germline V lookup: CDR1 SGHDT, CDR2 YYEEEE. The CDR3 contains 16 residues. V shed 2 bases, J shed 7 bases, and the junction held 12 bases outside the gene matches. In DNA form, the CDR3 reads TGTGCCAGCAGCTTATGGACAGGCCGTGAAGGGAACACCATATATTTT. This gives the protein CASSLWTGREGNTIYF.

V usage is TRBV24-1 and J usage is TRBJ2-3, with D maybe TRBD1 (5 bases). CDR3 length: 15 amino acids. The V end lost 4 bases, the J end lost 3 bases, and 13 bases lay between the germline ends. Germline V lookup: CDR1 KGHDR, CDR2 SFDVKD. In nucleotides, the CDR3 is TGTGCCACCAGTGACCAACTTGCAGGGACAGATACGCAGTATTTT. It translates to CATSDQLAGTDTQYF.

To note about this clone: This sample includes further DNA sequences coding for the same CDR3. V gene TRBV12-3 or TRBV12-4 combines with J gene TRBJ1-4, with D uncertain. There are 11 residues in the CDR3. The germline V and J ends were trimmed by 1 base and 7 bases, with 1 base remaining between them. The CDR3 loop reads CASSLGEKLFF. The CDR3 nucleotides are TGTGCCAGCAGTTTAGGTGAAAAACTGTTTTTT.

Regarding this clone: Other DNA sequences in the sample encode the same CDR3. This chain uses TRBV5-1 with TRBJ1-2, with D tentatively TRBD1 (5 bases). Between the trimmed V and J ends, which lost 1 base and 8 bases, there was a span of 18 bases. The germline gives CDR1 SGHRS, CDR2 YFSETQ. The CDR3 length is 15 residues. In nucleotides, the CDR3 is TGCGCCAGCAGCTTGTTAACCGGGGCCCTTCGCGGCTACACCTTC. It yields the protein CASSLLTGALRGYTF.

The chain recombines TRBV7-2 with TRBJ2-5, with TRBD2 matching over 13 bases. Trimming at V came to 4 bases and at J to 5 bases, leaving 7 bases not matched to a gene. The germline V gene has CDR1 SGHTA and CDR2 FQGNSA. The CDR3 covers 16 residues. The DNA of the CDR3 is TGTGCCAGCAGCTCCGAACTAGCGGGGGGGCGGGAGACCCAGTACTTC. Encoded protein: CASSSELAGGRETQYF.

The gene calls are TRBV5-6 and TRBJ1-1; D may be TRBD1 (6 bases). This CDR3 is built from 14 residues. CDR1 is SGHDT and CDR2 is YYEEEE in the germline V gene. V was trimmed by 4 bases and J by 1 base, leaving 11 bases between them. In DNA form, the CDR3 reads TGTGCCAGCAGCACCTTACAGGGGAACACTGAAGCTTTCTTT. Its protein is CASSTLQGNTEAFF. The full variable domain, in which reference TRBV5-6 and TRBJ1-1 provide the parts outside the CDR3, is DAGVTQSPTHLIKTRGQQVTLRCSPKSGHDTVSWYQQALGQGPQFIFQYYEEEERQRGNFPDRFSGHQFPNYSSELNVNALLLGDSALYLCASSTLQGNTEAFFGQGTRLTVV.

The chain links TRBV5-1 to TRBJ2-5; TRBD2 agrees at 8 bases. The CDR3 totals 14 residues. The junction had 7 bases not matched to a gene; V was cut back by 7 bases and J by 2 bases. Per germline, CDR1 SGHRS and CDR2 YFSETQ. DNA of the CDR3: TGCGCCAGCGAGCGGGGGAGGGGGCAAGAGACCCAGTACTTC. The encoded protein is CASERGRGQETQYF.

The chain recombines TRBV4-1 with TRBJ2-7, with unresolved D. Trimming cost V 0 bases and J 3 bases, with 21 bases left between them. From germline, CDR1 is MGHRA and CDR2 YSYEKL. This CDR3 contains 18 residues. The CDR3 region has the DNA TGCGCCAGCAGCCAAGATCCTCACGGGCCCTCCGCTCGCTACGAGCAGTACTTC. This codes for CASSQDPHGPSARYEQYF.

The CDR3 sequence: CASSSGGPLRLNEQFF. The CDR3 nucleotides are TGTGCCAGTAGTTCCGGGGGACCTCTGCGGCTCAATGAGCAGTTCTTC. This rearrangement joins TRBV19 to TRBJ2-1; tentatively, D is TRBD2 (6 bases). Germline assignment: CDR1 LNHDA and CDR2 SQIVND (reference sequence). V gave up 5 bases and J gave up 6 bases, with 20 bases separating them. This CDR3 has 16 amino acids. Filled out from reference TRBV19 and TRBJ2-1, the complete variable domain reads DGGITQSPKYLFRKEGQNVTLSCEQNLNHDAMYWYRQDPGQGLRLIYYSQIVNDFQKGDIAEGYSVSREKKESFPLTVTSAQKNPTAFYLCASSSGGPLRLNEQFFGPGTRLTVL.

The rearrangement uses TRBV7-6 and TRBJ1-1; D remains unclear. V lost 5 bases to trimming and J lost 0 bases, with 7 bases between them. The CDR3 length is 13 residues. CDR1 and CDR2 from the germline V gene are SGHVS and FNYEAQ. CDR3 sequence reads: CASSPAMNTEAFF. The CDR3 DNA reads as TGTGCCAGCAGCCCAGCAATGAACACTGAAGCTTTCTTT.

The genes are TRBV6-2 or TRBV6-3 and TRBJ1-6, with no clear D. CDR1 and CDR2 (germline): MNHEY, SVGEGT. Trimming left V 6 bases short and J 4 bases short, with 16 bases between. The CDR3 contains 16 residues. The CDR3, as DNA: TGTGCCAGCAGCCGCGGAGGCACGGCGTATAATTCACCCCTCCACTTT. Its protein product is CASSRGGTAYNSPLHF.

The chain links TRBV19 to TRBJ2-3; D is unresolved. The CDR3 length is 13 residues. The V end lost 6 bases, the J end lost 1 base, and 8 bases lay between the germline ends. CDR1 LNHDA and CDR2 SQIVND come from the germline V gene (reference sequence). CDR3 amino acids: CASRNLGTDTQYF. DNA for the CDR3: TGTGCCAGTAGGAATCTAGGCACAGATACGCAGTATTTT.

This clone has a single count. The chain links TRBV2 to TRBJ2-5, with D tentatively TRBD1 or TRBD2 (5 bases each). Germline-derived CDR1 and CDR2 are SNHLY and FYNNEI. The CDR3 spans 16 residues. V was shortened by 1 base and J by 1 base, with 13 bases between the two germline ends. The CDR3 DNA reads as TGTGCCAGCAGTGAAGGGGACGGATGGACCCAAGAGACCCAGTACTTC. This sequence encodes CASSEGDGWTQETQYF.

This chain uses TRBV5-6 with TRBJ2-5; D is uncertain. The CDR3 covers 11 residues. V lost 4 bases, J lost 5 bases, and 6 bases lay in between. Germline V gene lookup returns CDR1 SGHDT and CDR2 YYEEEE. CDR3: CASSGRETQYF. CDR3 nucleotides: TGTGCCAGCAGCGGCAGGGAGACCCAGTACTTC.

V gene TRBV6-5 combines with J gene TRBJ1-1, with D perhaps TRBD1 (5 bases). CDR1 is MNHEY and CDR2 is SVGAGI in the germline V gene. The CDR3 length is 14 residues. V gave up 4 bases and J gave up 4 bases, with 13 bases separating them. This chain's CDR3 is CASSSRGEITEAFF. CDR3 DNA sequence: TGTGCCAGCAGTTCCCGGGGGGAAATCACTGAAGCTTTCTTT.